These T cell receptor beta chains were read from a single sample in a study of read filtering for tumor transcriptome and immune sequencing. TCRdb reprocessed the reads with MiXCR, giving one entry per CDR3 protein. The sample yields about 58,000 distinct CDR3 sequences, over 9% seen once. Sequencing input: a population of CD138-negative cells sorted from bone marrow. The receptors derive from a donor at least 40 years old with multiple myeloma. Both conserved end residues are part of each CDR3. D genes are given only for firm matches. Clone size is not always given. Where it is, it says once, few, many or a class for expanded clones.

cdr3_nt: TGTGCCAGCAGCACTCAGGGGTCCGGGGCCAACGTCCTGACTTTC
cdr3_aa: CASSTQGSGANVLTF
v_call: TRBV7-9
j_call: TRBJ2-6
clone_size: many
d_call: .

cdr3_nt: TGCGCCAGCAGCCCTGAGAGGAGTATGAACACTGAAGCTTTCTTT
cdr3_aa: CASSPERSMNTEAFF
v_call: TRBV5-1
j_call: TRBJ1-1
clone_size: many
d_call: .

cdr3_nt: TGTGCCAGCAGCTTAGCCCAGGGTGGCACCGGGGAGCTGTTTTTT
cdr3_aa: CASSLAQGGTGELFF
v_call: TRBV11-2
j_call: TRBJ2-2
clone_size: many
d_call: .

cdr3_nt: TGCGCCAGCAGCGAAGCAGGGGGATATCAGCCCCAGCATTTT
cdr3_aa: CASSEAGGYQPQHF
v_call: TRBV5-1
j_call: TRBJ1-5
clone_size: many
d_call: TRBD1

cdr3_nt: TGTGCCAGCAGCTACGACAGGAATCAGCCCCAGCATTTT
cdr3_aa: CASSYDRNQPQHF
v_call: TRBV7-9
j_call: TRBJ1-5
clone_size: many
d_call: .

cdr3_nt: TGTGCCAGCAGCCAAGCGAGGACAAGGGGTGAAGAGACCCAGTACTTC
cdr3_aa: CASSQARTRGEETQYF
v_call: TRBV3-1
j_call: TRBJ2-5
clone_size: many
d_call: .

cdr3_nt: TGTGCCAGCAGCGCCGCTGGTTGGGGGGCCACAGATACGCAGTATTTT
cdr3_aa: CASSAAGWGATDTQYF
v_call: TRBV7-3
j_call: TRBJ2-3
clone_size: .
d_call: .

cdr3_nt: TGTGCCAGCAGCGACCGATGGAGAGATACGCAGTATTTT
cdr3_aa: CASSDRWRDTQYF
v_call: TRBV7-2
j_call: TRBJ2-3
clone_size: many
d_call: .

cdr3_nt: TGTGCAAGTCGCTTCCACCGTCCCAGGGGGTTCTATTACGAGCAGTACTTC
cdr3_aa: CASRFHRPRGFYYEQYF
v_call: TRBV12-2
j_call: TRBJ2-7
clone_size: many
d_call: .

cdr3_nt: TGTGCCAGCAGTGAGTCCTCCTACAATGAGCAGTTCTTC
cdr3_aa: CASSESSYNEQFF
v_call: TRBV2
j_call: TRBJ2-1
clone_size: many
d_call: .

cdr3_nt: TGCGCCAGCAGCTTGTCGGGCAGTTCCACTGAAGCTTTCTTT
cdr3_aa: CASSLSGSSTEAFF
v_call: TRBV5-1
j_call: TRBJ1-1
clone_size: .
d_call: .

cdr3_nt: TGTGCCAGCAGTGGACGGAGGGGCAATCAGCCCCAGCATTTT
cdr3_aa: CASSGRRGNQPQHF
v_call: TRBV2
j_call: TRBJ1-5
clone_size: .
d_call: .

cdr3_nt: TGTGCCAGCAGCCAATCTCGAACCTCGCCCCAGCATTTT
cdr3_aa: CASSQSRTSPQHF
v_call: TRBV5-6
j_call: TRBJ1-5
clone_size: .
d_call: .

cdr3_nt: TGTGCCAGTGACCGGGGGGGCACTAGTTACAATGAGCAGTTCTTC
cdr3_aa: CASDRGGTSYNEQFF
v_call: TRBV6-2/TRBV6-3
j_call: TRBJ2-1
clone_size: few
d_call: TRBD2

cdr3_nt: TGTGCCAGCAGCCAAGGACTAGCGGGCGCAGATACGCAGTATTTT
cdr3_aa: CASSQGLAGADTQYF
v_call: TRBV3-1
j_call: TRBJ2-3
clone_size: many
d_call: TRBD2

cdr3_nt: TGTGCCAGCAGCTTAGAGGGGACAGGATCCGCCCCCACCTTC
cdr3_aa: CASSLEGTGSAPTF
v_call: TRBV11-2
j_call: TRBJ1-2
clone_size: many
d_call: TRBD1

cdr3_nt: TGTGCCAGCAGCTTAACGGAAAACACCGGGGAGCTGTTTTTT
cdr3_aa: CASSLTENTGELFF
v_call: TRBV7-3
j_call: TRBJ2-2
clone_size: few
d_call: .

cdr3_nt: TGTGCCAGCAGCTACGACAGGGACGAGCAGTACTTC
cdr3_aa: CASSYDRDEQYF
v_call: TRBV11-3
j_call: TRBJ2-7
clone_size: few
d_call: TRBD1

cdr3_nt: TGCAGTGCTAGTGTACCTAGCAATCAGCCCCAGCATTTT
cdr3_aa: CSASVPSNQPQHF
v_call: TRBV20-1
j_call: TRBJ1-5
clone_size: many
d_call: .

cdr3_nt: TGTGCCACCAGCAGTAATTCCCGGGCCTACTATGGCTACACCTTC
cdr3_aa: CATSSNSRAYYGYTF
v_call: TRBV15
j_call: TRBJ1-2
clone_size: few
d_call: .

cdr3_nt: TGCGCCAGCAGCTTGGCGGTAATAGGGGGCGCATCTGGGGCCAACGTCCTGACTTTC
cdr3_aa: CASSLAVIGGASGANVLTF
v_call: TRBV5-1
j_call: TRBJ2-6
clone_size: .
d_call: TRBD1

cdr3_nt: TGTGCCAGACTCCAGACGGCATCCAAGGACACCATATATTTT
cdr3_aa: CARLQTASKDTIYF
v_call: TRBV4-2
j_call: TRBJ1-3
clone_size: many
d_call: .

cdr3_nt: TGTGCCAGCAGTTACCTTGCCTACAATGAGCAGTTCTTC
cdr3_aa: CASSYLAYNEQFF
v_call: TRBV7-2
j_call: TRBJ2-1
clone_size: .
d_call: .

cdr3_nt: TGTGCCAGCAGAGGTCCAGGGGGCGCGTACCACGAGCAGTACTTC
cdr3_aa: CASRGPGGAYHEQYF
v_call: TRBV7-9
j_call: TRBJ2-7
clone_size: many
d_call: TRBD1

cdr3_nt: TGTGCCAGCAGTGAAGGACAGGGACTTGGCCCAGGCTATGGCTACACCTTC
cdr3_aa: CASSEGQGLGPGYGYTF
v_call: TRBV25-1
j_call: TRBJ1-2
clone_size: many
d_call: TRBD1

cdr3_nt: TGTGCCAGCAGTGGGGACCCGACAGTTTCCTACAATGAGCAGTTCTTC
cdr3_aa: CASSGDPTVSYNEQFF
v_call: TRBV2
j_call: TRBJ2-1
clone_size: few
d_call: .

cdr3_nt: TGTGCCAGCTCACCGGTGGCACAGGGGCCCTACGAGCAGTACTTC
cdr3_aa: CASSPVAQGPYEQYF
v_call: TRBV18
j_call: TRBJ2-7
clone_size: many
d_call: TRBD1

cdr3_nt: TGTGCCAGCGGGGGATTATGGGCCAACGTCCTGACTTTC
cdr3_aa: CASGGLWANVLTF
v_call: TRBV9
j_call: TRBJ2-6
clone_size: many
d_call: .

cdr3_nt: TGTGCCAGCAGCCAACTCCGGGGAGGGGAGACCCAGTACTTC
cdr3_aa: CASSQLRGGETQYF
v_call: TRBV7-9
j_call: TRBJ2-5
clone_size: many
d_call: TRBD2

cdr3_nt: TGCGCCAGCAGCTTTAAACCGGGACTAGACAACAATGAGCAGTTCTTC
cdr3_aa: CASSFKPGLDNNEQFF
v_call: TRBV4-1
j_call: TRBJ2-1
clone_size: many
d_call: TRBD2

cdr3_nt: TGTGCCAGCAGCTTTACCGGGACTAGCGGGGCCGGGACCCAGTACTTC
cdr3_aa: CASSFTGTSGAGTQYF
v_call: TRBV7-9
j_call: TRBJ2-5
clone_size: many
d_call: TRBD2

cdr3_nt: TGTGCCTGGAGTGGGCGGGGGCGTGAAGCTTTCTTT
cdr3_aa: CAWSGRGREAFF
v_call: TRBV30
j_call: TRBJ1-1
clone_size: .
d_call: .

cdr3_nt: TGTGCCAGCAGGGCCGGGGTGAACACTGAAGCTTTCTTT
cdr3_aa: CASRAGVNTEAFF
v_call: TRBV11-3
j_call: TRBJ1-1
clone_size: many
d_call: .

cdr3_nt: TGTGCCAGCAGTGAAGTAGAGGGTAGCAATCAGCCCCAGCATTTT
cdr3_aa: CASSEVEGSNQPQHF
v_call: TRBV2
j_call: TRBJ1-5
clone_size: many
d_call: .

cdr3_nt: TGCAGTGCTAGAGTCCGGGACACACAAGCTTTCTTT
cdr3_aa: CSARVRDTQAFF
v_call: TRBV20-1
j_call: TRBJ1-1
clone_size: many
d_call: .

cdr3_nt: TGTGCCAGCAGTTGTACACTCAGGGTGGCTGAAGCTTTCTTT
cdr3_aa: CASSCTLRVAEAFF
v_call: TRBV6-4
j_call: TRBJ1-1
clone_size: many
d_call: .

cdr3_nt: TGTGCCAGCAGCCCACTTAGAGCGGGGGGGCGGGCCGAGCAGTACTTC
cdr3_aa: CASSPLRAGGRAEQYF
v_call: TRBV6-5
j_call: TRBJ2-7
clone_size: many
d_call: TRBD2

cdr3_nt: TGTGCCAGCAGCCAGGGAGGAGCGGAAGACTACGAGCAGTACTTC
cdr3_aa: CASSQGGAEDYEQYF
v_call: TRBV3-1
j_call: TRBJ2-7
clone_size: many
d_call: .

cdr3_nt: TGTGCCAGCAGCTCAGCCGACAGGGGATGGGGTTGGTTCTTC
cdr3_aa: CASSSADRGWGWFF
v_call: TRBV11-2
j_call: TRBJ2-1
clone_size: many
d_call: TRBD1

cdr3_nt: TGTGCCAGCAGCTCGCCAGTCGGTGGGGGTTGGACAGATACGCAGTATTTT
cdr3_aa: CASSSPVGGGWTDTQYF
v_call: TRBV11-1
j_call: TRBJ2-3
clone_size: .
d_call: .

cdr3_nt: TGTGCCAGCAGCCAAGGAGACTACGAGCAGTACTTC
cdr3_aa: CASSQGDYEQYF
v_call: TRBV3-2
j_call: TRBJ2-7
clone_size: many
d_call: .

cdr3_nt: TGCAGTGCTAGAGATCATAGCAGGGAAGTGCCGGTCTACGAGCAGTACTTC
cdr3_aa: CSARDHSREVPVYEQYF
v_call: TRBV20-1
j_call: TRBJ2-7
clone_size: many
d_call: .

cdr3_nt: TGTGCCAGCAGCTTCAAGGGACAGATGAACACTGAAGCTTTCTTT
cdr3_aa: CASSFKGQMNTEAFF
v_call: TRBV7-9
j_call: TRBJ1-1
clone_size: many
d_call: TRBD1

cdr3_nt: TGTGCCATCACCCGAACAGGGGACACTGAAGCTTTCTTT
cdr3_aa: CAITRTGDTEAFF
v_call: TRBV10-3
j_call: TRBJ1-1
clone_size: many
d_call: TRBD1

cdr3_nt: TGCGCCAGCAGCTTAAGGACAGGGGGTCTTTTCTACGAGCAGTACTTC
cdr3_aa: CASSLRTGGLFYEQYF
v_call: TRBV4-1
j_call: TRBJ2-7
clone_size: many
d_call: TRBD1

cdr3_nt: TGTGCCATCAGTGAGGGAAGGACAGCCGAGACCCAGTACTTC
cdr3_aa: CAISEGRTAETQYF
v_call: TRBV10-3
j_call: TRBJ2-5
clone_size: many
d_call: .

cdr3_nt: TGTGCCAGCAGCAGAACTAGCACTTACTCCTACAATGAGCAGTTCTTC
cdr3_aa: CASSRTSTYSYNEQFF
v_call: TRBV7-2
j_call: TRBJ2-1
clone_size: many
d_call: .

cdr3_nt: TGCGCCAGCAGGAGGACTAGCGGGCTAAGCGACAATGAGCAGTTCTTC
cdr3_aa: CASRRTSGLSDNEQFF
v_call: TRBV5-1
j_call: TRBJ2-1
clone_size: many
d_call: TRBD2

cdr3_nt: TGTGCCGACGGGGGGGCTGGTCAGCCCCAGCATTTT
cdr3_aa: CADGGAGQPQHF
v_call: TRBV7-9
j_call: TRBJ1-5
clone_size: few
d_call: .

cdr3_nt: TGTGCCAGCAGCTCCCTTGCAGTCCAGCATTTT
cdr3_aa: CASSSLAVQHF
v_call: TRBV28
j_call: TRBJ1-5
clone_size: many
d_call: .

cdr3_nt: TGCAGTGCTAGAGATACTAGCGGGGCAAACAATGAGCAGTTCTTC
cdr3_aa: CSARDTSGANNEQFF
v_call: TRBV20-1
j_call: TRBJ2-1
clone_size: many
d_call: TRBD2

cdr3_nt: TGCGCCAGCAGCGCAGTTCCGGGGAACGAGCAGTACTTC
cdr3_aa: CASSAVPGNEQYF
v_call: TRBV5-1
j_call: TRBJ2-7
clone_size: many
d_call: .

cdr3_nt: TGTGCCAGCAGTTTTCGGACAGGGATTGGCAATGAGCAGTTCTTC
cdr3_aa: CASSFRTGIGNEQFF
v_call: TRBV28
j_call: TRBJ2-1
clone_size: many
d_call: TRBD1

cdr3_nt: TGTGCCATCAGTGAGCTTTACGAGCAGTACTTC
cdr3_aa: CAISELYEQYF
v_call: TRBV10-3
j_call: TRBJ2-7
clone_size: many
d_call: .

cdr3_nt: TGTGCCAGCAGTCAGGCCCTATATCAAGAGACCCAGTACTTC
cdr3_aa: CASSQALYQETQYF
v_call: TRBV6-6
j_call: TRBJ2-5
clone_size: many
d_call: .

cdr3_nt: TGCGCCAGCAGCCTCGGAAGGGACCGAGCCTACGAGCAGTACTTC
cdr3_aa: CASSLGRDRAYEQYF
v_call: TRBV5-1
j_call: TRBJ2-7
clone_size: many
d_call: .